This TCR beta chain was documented in a study of blood T cell repertoires in COVID-19. Sequenced by immunoSEQ multiplex PCR; TCRdb stores in-frame clones only, minus some. The repertoire holds around 60,000 clones, with about 82% as singletons. The CDR3 extends over 13 amino acids. The germline CDR1 and CDR2 sequences are SQVTM and ANQGSEA. Trimming removed 6 bases from V and 4 bases from J; junction bases left unmatched: 4. The sample comprised peripheral blood. The sequence was collected from a man aged 70-80 years with acute or convalescent COVID-19. The rearrangement joins TRBV29-1 to TRBJ2-7; 12 positions match TRBD1. The CDR3, as DNA: TGCAGCGTCCTGGGACAGGGGGCATACGAGCAGTACTTC. The encoded protein is CSVLGQGAYEQYF.